One and the same sample provided the 11 T cell receptor beta chains below, sequenced in a study of prognosis after radiotherapy for stage I lung cancer. Two-round multiplex PCR amplified TCR beta CDR3 from genomic DNA. Primers (each specific to one TRBV or TRBJ gene) were used in first-round PCR. TCRdb re-derived calls from the multiplex PCR reads in MiXCR, one entry per CDR3 protein. The sample consists of over 20,000 distinct CDR3 sequences, around 36% of them appearing once. Specimen: PBMCs, collected before or after stereotactic body radiation therapy (not recorded which). All receptors come from a donor over 45 with non-small cell lung cancer.

A remark on this clonotype: This could be a read error, since a much larger clone is one nucleotide away. The J gene is TRBJ2-1, the V gene TRBV20-1, with TRBD2 matching 10 bases. CDR1 and CDR2 (germline): DFQATT, SNEGSKA (reference sequence). CDR3 length equals 14 residues. Here the CDR3 DNA reads TGCATTGCTAGAGTGTTAGCGGGGGGCAATGAGCAGTTCTTC. Translated, it gives CIARVLAGGNEQFF.

Turning to this clonotype: A far larger clone lies a single base away; this is likely a read error. The chain employs TRBV6-4 and TRBJ2-7, with D hard to call. This CDR3 comprises 13 residues. The V gene lost 3 bases and the J gene lost 6 bases, with 12 bases spanning the gap. CDR1 is MRHNA and CDR2 is SNTAGT in the germline V gene. The CDR3 nucleotides read TGTGCCAGCAGTGAAACCCATGGGTTCGAGCAGTACTTC. Protein sequence: CASSETHGFEQYF.

At least ten counts were recorded for this clonotype. The chain joins TRBV10-3 to TRBJ2-2, with TRBD2 as a possible D gene (6 bases). The germline CDR1 and CDR2 sequences are ENHRY and SYGVKD. The CDR3 has 15 residues. V was shortened by 4 bases and J by 5 bases, with 14 bases between the two germline ends. The CDR3 DNA reads TGTGCCATCAGTGGAGGCGGGGAAAGGACCGGGGAGCTGTTTTTT. Protein product: CAISGGGERTGELFF.

This clonotype came up many times. This chain joins TRBV11-2 and TRBJ2-3; TRBD2 agrees at 9 bases. The V segment lost 5 bases and the J segment 5 bases; nucleotides outside the gene matches: 14. This CDR3 contains 17 residues. The germline V gene has CDR1 SGHAT and CDR2 FQNNGV. CDR3 residues: CASSRDSSSGNQDTQYF. Here the CDR3 DNA reads TGTGCCAGCAGCCGAGATAGCTCTAGCGGGAACCAAGATACGCAGTATTTT.

Ten or more counts support this clonotype. The chain combines TRBV18 with TRBJ2-3; D may be TRBD1 or TRBD2 (7 bases each). The ends were cut back, 3 bases at V and 4 bases at J, with 14 bases in the middle. The germline V gene encodes CDR1 KGHSH and CDR2 LQKENI. The CDR3 length is 15 residues. CDR3 sequence reads: CASSPREGAPDTQYF. CDR3 nucleotides: TGTGCCAGCTCACCCAGGGAGGGGGCCCCAGATACGCAGTATTTT.

This clonotype was seen a few times. Given a much more abundant clone one base away, this may be a read error. The rearrangement uses TRBV28 and TRBJ2-5; 7 nucleotides match TRBD1. The CDR3 is made up of 14 amino acids. CDR1 and CDR2 from the germline V gene are MDHEN and SYDVKM. The CDR3 sequence: CASSRRTGSKTHYF. DNA of the CDR3: TGTGCCAGCAGTAGAAGGACAGGCAGTAAGACCCATTACTTC.

The rearrangement uses TRBV20-1 and TRBJ2-2, with TRBD1 matching over 10 bases. Trimming cost V 3 bases and J 6 bases; bases outside gene matches: 4. Germline CDR1 DFQATT, CDR2 SNEGSKA (reference sequence). CDR3 length: 14 amino acids. CDR3 region: CSARTGGEAGELFF. CDR3 nucleotides: TGCAGTGCTAGGACAGGGGGCGAGGCCGGGGAGCTGTTTTTT.

The sample holds many counts of this clonotype. The V gene is TRBV4-2, the J gene TRBJ1-2, with D unresolved. CDR1 is LGHNA, CDR2 YNFKEQ, per germline. V dropped 1 base and J dropped 4 bases, with 10 bases sitting between them. The CDR3 has 14 residues. The CDR3 here is CASSQAGSSYGYTF. DNA of the CDR3: TGTGCCAGCAGCCAAGCTGGCTCGTCCTATGGCTACACCTTC.

In this sample, this clonotype turned up many times. The chain couples TRBV7-9 to TRBJ2-3, with 7 nucleotides matching TRBD2. The CDR3 has 15 amino acids. Trimming removed 6 bases from V and 0 bases from J; junction bases left unmatched: 6. CDR1 SEHNR and CDR2 FQNEAQ come from the germline V gene (reference sequence). In DNA, the CDR3 is TGTGCCAGCAGTAAGGCGGGAGACAGCACAGATACGCAGTATTTT. Encoded protein: CASSKAGDSTDTQYF.

This clonotype came up many times. The V call is TRBV7-2, the J call TRBJ2-3; possible D gene TRBD1, 6 bases. In germline, CDR1 is SGHTA, CDR2 FQGNSA. This CDR3 spans 13 amino acids. V was pared by 5 bases and J by 7 bases, with 13 bases between. CDR3 residues: CASSPGTQHTQYF. CDR3 nucleotide sequence: TGTGCCAGCAGCCCCGGGACACAACATACGCAGTATTTT.

The rearrangement links TRBV28 to TRBJ1-1; D may be TRBD1 (5 bases). Trimming shortened V by 1 base and J by 4 bases, and 10 bases separated the two germline ends. Germline CDR1 and CDR2: MDHEN and SYDVKM. The CDR3 spans 14 residues. CDR3 residues: CASSLSGGGTEAFF. The CDR3 DNA follows: TGTGCCAGCAGTTTATCCGGGGGTGGCACTGAAGCTTTCTTT.